Below, 4 T cell receptor beta chains from the same sample are listed, as sequenced in a study of T cells in women clearing cervical HPV infection. Clones were sequenced by immunoSEQ multiplex PCR, and TCRdb holds only the in-frame ones, with some missing. The sample holds 30,000 to 45,000 clones. Sequencing was performed on blood buffy coat. The receptors stem from a woman aged 18 to 75 with a cervical HPV16 infection that either progressed to CIN3+ or cleared (not recorded which).

Points on this clone: The CDR3 goes on 3 residues after the read ends, and that part is filled in from the germline J gene. V usage is TRBV3-1 (or the pseudogene TRBV3-2) and J usage is TRBJ2-1; D is ambiguous. V shed 6 bases and J shed 7 bases, with 13 bases lying between them. Germline V gene data show CDR1 as LGHDT and CDR2 as YNNKEL (reference sequence). This CDR3 region has 13 residues. CDR3 residues: CASSPDNRNEQFF. CDR3 bases read: TGTGCCAGCAGTCCCGACAATAGGAATGAG.

As to this clone: The DNA ends 3 residues before the CDR3 does, and the rest of the CDR3 is filled in from the germline J gene. The chain carries TRBV2 and TRBJ1-2; D is perhaps TRBD1 (6 bases). The germline V and J ends were trimmed by 4 bases and 7 bases, with 16 bases remaining between them. The germline V gene has CDR1 SNHLY and CDR2 FYNNEI. The CDR3 length is 14 residues. The CDR3: CASSVSGVLVGYTF. The CDR3 DNA, read in part, is TGTGCCAGCAGTGTGTCAGGGGTTCTTGTTGGC. The variable domain in full, with the rest retrieved from reference TRBV2 and TRBJ1-2, is EPEVTQTPSHQVTQMGQEVILRCVPISNHLYFYWYRQILGQKVEFLVSFYNNEISEKSEIFDDQFSVERPDGSNFTLKIRSTKLEDSAMYFCASSVSGVLVGYTFGSGTRLTVV.

As to this clone: The read terminates 3 residues before the CDR3 end, so the remaining end is supplied by the germline J gene. This rearrangement joins TRBV5-5 to TRBJ2-3, with TRBD1 matching 8 bases. The CDR3 covers 15 residues. The trim removed 3 bases at V and 0 bases at J, leaving 3 bases unmatched. Looked up from germline, CDR1 is SGHKS and CDR2 is YYEKEE (reference sequence). CDR3 protein: CASSSTGDSTDTQYF. Incomplete CDR3 DNA: TGTGCCAGCAGCTCGACAGGGGACAGCACAGATACG.

Note on this clone: Sequencing ends 3 residues short of the CDR3 end; the germline J gene provides the rest. The rearrangement uses TRBV10-3 and TRBJ1-6, with TRBD1 as a possible D gene (5 bases). Between the trimmed V and J ends, which lost 6 bases and 6 bases, there was a span of 18 bases. CDR3 size: 16 residues. CDR1 and CDR2 (germline): ENHRY, SYGVKD. The CDR3 loop reads CAISDLWGVANSPLHF. Partial CDR3 DNA: TGTGCCATCAGCGACCTCTGGGGGGTAGCTAATTCACCC.